The entry below describes one T cell receptor beta chain. This sample was taken from a study of blood T cell repertoires in COVID-19. At the level of the study: The United States, Italy and Spain provided the acute and convalescent COVID-19 samples.

Looked up from germline, CDR1 is SGHNT and CDR2 is YYREEE (reference sequence). V lost 2 bases, J lost 4 bases, and 6 bases lay in between. The CDR3 loop spans 12 amino acids. Sequencing used immunoSEQ multiplex PCR; TCRdb keeps in-frame clones, though not all of them. The data show some 180,000 clones, approximately 85% seen once. The TCR sequence derives from a man in his forties who had recovered from COVID-19. V and J are TRBV5-4 and TRBJ1-2, with a tentative D call TRBD1 (6 bases). The sequencing sample was made of PBMCs or T cells enriched from blood (not recorded which). CDR3 in DNA: TGTGCCAGCAGCTTACAGGGCTATGGCTACACCTTC. As protein: CASSLQGYGYTF.